One sample yielded the 26 T cell receptor beta chains listed below, sequenced in a study of shared clonotypes between healthy human individuals (dated by TCRdb to about 2020). The library was made by the immunoSEQ multiplex PCR assay. The immuneACCESS repertoire file appears here via TCRdb, limited to in-frame rearrangements. These files lack a portion of the clones; in checked studies, under half of the deficit traces to unresolved V genes, and the cause of the others is not known. For this sample the table gives hundreds of thousands of clones, of which just over 95% were detected only once. In total, the top ten clones hold less than 0.35% of the sample. Sequencing was performed on memory CD8+ T cells sorted from blood. Explained via the paper, the cell subset or site label denotes: CD45RO+ cells pooled with CCR7-negative TemRA cells. The receptors were gathered from a man aged 25 to 45 in good health.

This chain links TRBV5-6 with TRBJ1-2; D gene ambiguous. CDR3 length: 14 residues. V lost 0 bases to trimming and J lost 12 bases, with 18 bases between them. The V gene's germline CDR1 is SGHDT and CDR2 YYEEEE. The CDR3: CASSLDRSIFLHTF. The CDR3 DNA reads as TGTGCCAGCAGCTTGGACCGGTCTATTTTCCTCCACACCTTC.

This clone was counted a single time. Other DNA sequences in the same sample also yield this CDR3. The chain combines TRBV27 with TRBJ2-7; D is unclear. CDR3 length: 12 residues. Germline V lookup: CDR1 MNHEY, CDR2 SMNVEV (reference sequence). V was clipped by 2 bases and J by 3 bases, with 5 bases between them. CDR3 residues: CASSLDGYEQYF. The CDR3 coding sequence is TGTGCCAGCAGTTTAGACGGCTACGAGCAGTACTTC.

The genes are TRBV15 and TRBJ2-7; D ambiguous. The CDR3 has 17 amino acids. V lost 0 bases to trimming and J lost 6 bases, with 21 bases between them. CDR1 is LNHNV and CDR2 is YYDKDF in the germline V gene (reference sequence). The CDR3 spells CATSRDRRNRRPREQYF. The CDR3 bases are TGTGCCACCAGCAGAGATAGGAGAAACCGGAGACCCCGCGAGCAGTACTTC.

This clone appeared a few times. V is TRBV25-1 and J is TRBJ2-7, with D perhaps matching TRBD1 (5 bases). The germline V gene encodes CDR1 MGHDK and CDR2 SYGVNS. Trimming shortened V by 8 bases and J by 0 bases, and 8 bases separated the two germline ends. The CDR3 consists of 12 residues. The CDR3 bases are TGTGCCAGCGGGGCAACCTCCTACGAGCAGTACTTC. Translating it yields CASGATSYEQYF.

With regard to this clone: One end of the junction varies from germline; a read error may be responsible. The V call is TRBV20-1, the J call TRBJ2-1; TRBD2 aligns across 7 bases. Germline CDR1 and CDR2: DFQATT and SNEGSKA (reference sequence). The CDR3 consists of 11 residues. In nucleotides, the CDR3 is TGCAGTCCGGGAGGCTCGAATGGGCAGTTCTTC. This gives the protein CSPGGSNGQFF.

The gene calls are TRBV6-6 and TRBJ2-3; D is unclear. V dropped 6 bases and J dropped 4 bases, with 14 bases sitting between them. This CDR3 region has 14 residues. Germline V gives CDR1 MNHNY, CDR2 SVGAGI (reference sequence). CDR3 in amino acids: CASRLSRLPDTQYF. The CDR3 region has the DNA TGTGCCAGCAGACTCTCCCGACTCCCAGATACGCAGTATTTT.

The chain couples TRBV5-1 to TRBJ2-1; 12 nucleotides agree with TRBD2. Trimming at V came to 0 bases and at J to 8 bases, leaving 3 bases not matched to a gene. Germline-derived CDR1 and CDR2 are SGHRS and YFSETQ. The CDR3 length is 15 residues. The CDR3 DNA reads as TGCGCCAGCAGCTTGGAAACTAGCGGGAGGTATGAGCAGTTCTTC. It is translated as CASSLETSGRYEQFF.

V and J are TRBV19 and TRBJ2-1, with D possibly matching TRBD2 (5 bases). V was pared by 3 bases and J by 0 bases, with 9 bases between. Germline V CDR1 and CDR2: LNHDA, SQIVND (reference sequence). This CDR3 has 15 amino acids. The DNA for the CDR3 is TGTGCCAGTAGTATCGGGGAAAGCTCCTACAATGAGCAGTTCTTC. As protein: CASSIGESSYNEQFF.

The rearrangement links TRBV9 to TRBJ2-7; 9 bases line up with TRBD2. Germline CDR1 reads SGDLS; CDR2 reads YYNGEE. The CDR3 is 15 amino acids. V gave up 2 bases and J gave up 0 bases; unmatched junction bases: 3. CDR3 sequence (DNA): TGTGCCAGCAGCGTGGGTAGCGGGAGCTCCTACGAGCAGTACTTC. Its protein is CASSVGSGSSYEQYF.

The V and J genes are TRBV7-2 and TRBJ2-2; D gene unclear. The CDR3 is 11 residues long. Germline CDR1 reads SGHTA; CDR2 reads FQGNSA. V was cut by 2 bases and J by 5 bases, with 0 bases left in between. The CDR3 sequence is CASSLTGELFF. CDR3 coding DNA: TGTGCCAGCAGCTTAACCGGGGAGCTGTTTTTT.

The chain has TRBV4-2 and TRBJ2-1; D is ambiguous. This CDR3 contains 13 residues. CDR1 is LGHNA, CDR2 YNFKEQ, per germline. V was clipped by 1 base and J by 5 bases, with 6 bases between them. CDR3 protein: CASSQVKNNEQFF. The CDR3 DNA reads as TGTGCCAGCAGCCAAGTCAAGAACAATGAGCAGTTCTTC.

This clone was observed a few times. This rearrangement joins TRBV2 to TRBJ2-7; D remains unclear. Trimming took off 5 bases at V and 1 base at J, with 9 bases between the two ends. Germline V gene lookup returns CDR1 SNHLY and CDR2 FYNNEI. The CDR3 length is 13 residues. The CDR3 DNA is TGTGCCAGCAGTAACATCGAGTCCTACGAGCAGTACTTC. Amino acid sequence: CASSNIESYEQYF.

The gene calls are TRBV14 and TRBJ2-1; tentative D call: TRBD2 (6 bases). The length of the CDR3 is 15 residues. CDR1 SGHDN and CDR2 FVKESK come from the germline V gene. The V and J ends lost 0 bases and 2 bases respectively, with 8 bases between them. The CDR3 nucleotides read TGTGCCAGCAGCCAAGATGCGGGGACCTACAATGAGCAGTTCTTC. It is translated as CASSQDAGTYNEQFF.

The CDR3 DNA is TGTGCCAGCAGTATACCTAGGGAAAACAAGCAGTTCTTC. It encodes CASSIPRENKQFF. The gene calls are TRBV27 and TRBJ2-1; D not certain. Germline CDR1 is MNHEY and CDR2 is SMNVEV (reference sequence). V was pared by 5 bases and J by 11 bases, with 16 bases between. This CDR3 has 13 residues.

V gene TRBV6-5 combines with J gene TRBJ2-4, with D possibly being TRBD1 (6 bases). The CDR3 has 12 residues. Germline loops: CDR1 MNHEY, CDR2 SVGAGI. V was pared by 6 bases and J by 8 bases, with 11 bases between. CDR3 in amino acids: CASSQGRDIQYF. In nucleotides, the CDR3 is TGTGCCAGCAGCCAGGGGCGGGACATTCAGTACTTC.

J is TRBJ2-1 and V is TRBV7-2; D gene uncertain. Germline V gene sequence: CDR1 SGHTA, CDR2 FQGNSA. The CDR3 loop spans 15 amino acids. V lost 1 base, J lost 0 bases, and 7 bases lay in between. In nucleotides, the CDR3 is TGTGCCAGCAGCTTAGACCCGAGCTCCTACAATGAGCAGTTCTTC. This codes for CASSLDPSSYNEQFF. The full variable domain, in which reference TRBV7-2 and TRBJ2-1 provide the parts outside the CDR3, is GAGVSQSPSNKVTEKGKDVELRCDPISGHTALYWYRQSLGQGLEFLIYFQGNSAPDKSGLPSDRFSAERTGGSVSTLTIQRTQQEDSAVYLCASSLDPSSYNEQFFGPGTRLTVL.

The V and J genes are TRBV29-1 and TRBJ2-7; D uncertain. Germline V gene lookup returns CDR1 SQVTM and CDR2 ANQGSEA. This CDR3 is built from 12 residues. The ends were cut back, 3 bases at V and 1 base at J, with 7 bases in the middle. CDR3: CSVETPSYEQYF. The CDR3 coding sequence is TGCAGCGTTGAGACACCTTCCTACGAGCAGTACTTC.

This CDR3 is CASSLGPDGANVLTF. CDR3 in DNA: TGTGCCAGCAGCTTAGGGCCAGACGGGGCCAACGTCCTGACTTTC. The chain couples TRBV11-2 to TRBJ2-6, with no clear D. The CDR3 covers 15 residues. V lost 1 base and J lost 4, with 8 bases in between. CDR1 SGHAT and CDR2 FQNNGV come from the germline V gene.

V gene TRBV6-1 combines with J gene TRBJ2-7; tentatively, D is TRBD1 or TRBD2 (5 bases each). Germline V gene sequence: CDR1 MNHNS, CDR2 SASEGT. This CDR3 has 14 residues. V was pared by 4 bases and J by 3 bases, with 13 bases between. The DNA for the CDR3 is TGTGCCAGCAGTGCGCCGGGACGGTACTACGAGCAGTACTTC. It encodes CASSAPGRYYEQYF.

The chain employs TRBV5-6 and TRBJ2-2, with D possibly being TRBD2 (5 bases). Between the trimmed V and J ends, which lost 2 bases and 7 bases, there was a span of 15 bases. CDR1 and CDR2 from the germline V gene are SGHDT and YYEEEE. The CDR3 spans 15 residues. The CDR3 DNA reads TGTGCCAGCAGCTTAGCTGGAGCGGCGGGCGGGGAGCTGTTTTTT. Amino acids: CASSLAGAAGGELFF.

The V call is TRBV29-1, the J call TRBJ1-2, with D tentatively TRBD1 (5 bases). The CDR3 is made up of 12 amino acids. The ends were cut back, 7 bases at V and 8 bases at J, with 17 bases in the middle. Germline CDR1 and CDR2: SQVTM and ANQGSEA. The chain's CDR3 is CSAWLGLVGYTF. The CDR3 DNA follows: TGCAGCGCCTGGCTGGGACTGGTCGGCTACACCTTC.

The chain joins TRBV28 to TRBJ2-1; 8 nucleotides match TRBD2. The CDR3 sequence is 16 residues long. V dropped 3 bases and J dropped 2; count of bases not matched to a gene: 6. From germline, CDR1 is MDHEN and CDR2 SYDVKM. Here the CDR3 reads CASSLQPGLAYNEQFF. CDR3 nucleotides: TGTGCCAGCAGTTTGCAGCCGGGACTAGCCTACAATGAGCAGTTCTTC. Together with reference TRBV28 and TRBJ2-1, the CDR3 gives the full variable domain: DVKVTQSSRYLVKRTGEKVFLECVQDMDHENMFWYRQDPGLGLRLIYFSYDVKMKEKGDIPEGYSVSREKKERFSLILESASTNQTSMYLCASSLQPGLAYNEQFFGPGTRLTVL.

The chain recombines TRBV9 with TRBJ2-5, with 10 bases aligning to TRBD2. This CDR3 has 17 residues. CDR1 and CDR2 (germline): SGDLS, YYNGEE. V lost 4 bases, J lost 4 bases, and 13 bases stayed unmatched. CDR3 protein: CASSLGAASGSGETQYF. The CDR3 coding sequence is TGTGCCAGCAGCTTAGGTGCGGCTAGCGGGAGTGGAGAGACCCAGTACTTC.

The chain recombines TRBV29-1 with TRBJ2-1; 9 positions agree with TRBD2. There are 12 residues in the CDR3. V dropped 3 bases and J dropped 7; count of bases not matched to a gene: 1. Germline-derived CDR1 and CDR2 are SQVTM and ANQGSEA. This CDR3 reads CSVEREGNEQFF. CDR3 nucleotides: TGCAGCGTTGAGCGGGAGGGGAATGAGCAGTTCTTC.

The rearrangement joins TRBV28 to TRBJ2-2; D remains ambiguous. The CDR3 consists of 17 residues. Germline V CDR1 and CDR2: MDHEN, SYDVKM. Trimming left V 2 bases short and J 3 bases short, with 16 bases between. The CDR3 region has the DNA TGTGCCAGCAGTTTACTTCGGCCCCGGGCGGACACCGGGGAGCTGTTTTTT. Its translation is CASSLLRPRADTGELFF.

V usage is TRBV4-2 and J usage is TRBJ2-7; D unclear. The V end was cut by 1 base, the J end by 2 bases, with 9 bases between. CDR1 is LGHNA and CDR2 is YNFKEQ in the germline V gene. The CDR3 loop spans 14 amino acids. The CDR3 coding sequence is TGTGCCAGCAGCCAAGGGTCGGGTCCCTACGAGCAGTACTTC. Its protein product is CASSQGSGPYEQYF.